The present TCR beta chain was sequenced within a study of cytomegalovirus exposure and HLA in healthy donors. Study outcomes and limitations: Reports described diagnosis of cytomegalovirus status by the classifier as highly specific and sensitive. Cytomegalovirus-associated status was assigned to more than 150 TCR beta chains. According to a subsequent analysis, TCR clusters from the first cohort were inclined to appear together in the roughly 120 validation repertoires.

This clone has a single count. Antigen unknown. Other DNA sequences in this specimen translate into the identical CDR3. J lost 6 bases, V lost 0 bases, and 0 bases had no gene match. Looked up from germline, CDR1 is SGHRS and CDR2 is YFSETQ. The length of the CDR3 is 14 residues. It was the roughly 110-subject validation cohort, separate from the roughly 700-subject first cohort, to which the donors belonged. Sequenced by immunoSEQ multiplex PCR; TCRdb stores in-frame clones only, minus some. This sample carries around 160,000 clones, around four fifths of them seen once, and the ten largest clones take about 2.1%.

The receptor was isolated from a young man in good health and CMV-seropositive. Sequencing input: PBMCs. The rearrangement links TRBV5-1 to TRBJ2-3; 11 bases align to TRBD2. The CDR3 region has the DNA TGCGCCAGCAGCTTGGGGACTAGCGGGGATACGCAGTATTTT. Translation gives CASSLGTSGDTQYF. The full variable domain, rest sourced from reference TRBV5-1 and TRBJ2-3, is KAGVTQTPRYLIKTRGQQVTLSCSPISGHRSVSWYQQTPGQGLQFLFEYFSETQRNKGNFPGRFSGRQFSNSRSEMNVSTLELGDSALYLCASSLGTSGDTQYFGPGTRLTVL.